This is a list of T cell receptor beta chains from one sample in a study of blood T cell repertoires in COVID-19. Here immunoSEQ multiplex PCR was the method, and the copy in TCRdb shows in-frame clones only, minus some. This sample has a few hundred thousand clones; about 88% occur once, and the top ten carry over 2.5%. Sequencing was done on a sample of peripheral blood. The receptors originated from a man over 45 who had recovered from COVID-19. Each CDR3 is given with its conserved first and last residue. D genes are given only for firm matches. Some rows mark clone size as missing; the rest say once, few, many or name a class of expanded clone.

clone_size d_call j_call v_call cdr3_nt cdr3_aa
NA NA TRBJ2-3 TRBV6-5 TGTGCCAGCCCTGAGGCCCCGACCGGTACGCAGTATTTT CASPEAPTGTQYF
NA NA TRBJ1-1 TRBV19 TGTGCCGCGAGAAGTCCCGGACAGCTTAACACTGAAGCTTTCTTT CAARSPGQLNTEAFF
NA NA TRBJ2-5 TRBV19 TGTGCCAGTAGTATAGGGACAGGGAGGGAAGAGACCCAGTACTTC CASSIGTGREETQYF
once TRBD1 TRBJ2-5 TRBV4-2 TGTGCCAGCAGCCAAGATTGGACAGGGCAAGAGACCCAGTACTTC CASSQDWTGQETQYF
few TRBD1 TRBJ1-1 TRBV10-3 TGTGCCATCAGGGGGACAGAGAACACTGAAGCTTTCTTT CAIRGTENTEAFF
NA TRBD2 TRBJ2-3 TRBV29-1 TGCAGCGTACTAGCGGTCACAGATACGCAGTATTTT CSVLAVTDTQYF
NA NA TRBJ2-1 TRBV11-2 TGTGCCAGCAGCTTAGGGAGGGTTCCAGGGCAGTTCTTC CASSLGRVPGQFF
NA NA TRBJ1-2 TRBV19 TGTGCCAGTAGTGTCTACAGGAGCTATGGCTACACCTTC CASSVYRSYGYTF
NA NA TRBJ2-5 TRBV2 TGTGCCAGCAGTGATCTCAAACCGCGGGAGACCCAGTACTTC CASSDLKPRETQYF
NA TRBD2 TRBJ2-2 TRBV28 TGTGCCAGCAGCCCTTCCGGGACTAGAAATTCCGGGGAGCTGTTTTTT CASSPSGTRNSGELFF
NA TRBD2 TRBJ2-2 TRBV10-2 TGCGCCAGCCGACTAGCGGGAGTTGGCACCGGGGAGCTGTTTTTT CASRLAGVGTGELFF
once NA TRBJ2-3 TRBV27 TGTGCCAGCAGTTTAGAAGCTTTGGCAGATACGCAGTATTTT CASSLEALADTQYF
NA TRBD2 TRBJ2-2 TRBV3-1/TRBV3-2 TGTGCCAGCAGCCAAGATTTTCCGGGACTAGCTCTAAGAAGCACCGGGGAGCTGTTTTTT CASSQDFPGLALRSTGELFF
NA NA TRBJ1-2 TRBV7-8 TGTGCCAGCAGCCAGGCGCAGGGGCGCCCGTTTTATGGCTACACCTTC CASSQAQGRPFYGYTF
NA TRBD1 TRBJ1-3 TRBV28 TGTGCCAGCACCCCGGACAGGGTCTCCGGAAACACCATATATTTT CASTPDRVSGNTIYF
NA NA TRBJ1-6 TRBV2 TGTGCCAGCAGTGGGGACACCTATAATTCACCCCTCCACTTT CASSGDTYNSPLHF
NA NA TRBJ1-4 TRBV15 TGTGCCACCAGCAGATCACCTATAGGGGGATATAGGGGTAATGAAAAACTGTTTTTT CATSRSPIGGYRGNEKLFF
few TRBD1 TRBJ1-2 TRBV18 TGTGCCAGCTCACCAGGGACAGGGAAAGATGGCTACACCTTC CASSPGTGKDGYTF
NA TRBD1 TRBJ1-4 TRBV3-1/TRBV3-2 TGTGCCAGCAGCGATGGACAGGAGCTTAATGAAAAACTGTTTTTT CASSDGQELNEKLFF
NA TRBD1 TRBJ2-2 TRBV3-1/TRBV3-2 TGTGCCAGCAGCCACCTAAGACCCCCCAGGGGGCAGGACACCGGGGAGCTGTTTTTT CASSHLRPPRGQDTGELFF
NA NA TRBJ2-2 TRBV29-1 TGCAGCGTTGTGCGGCAGGGTAACACCGGGGAGCTGTTTTTT CSVVRQGNTGELFF
NA TRBD2 TRBJ2-6 TRBV7-9 TGTGCCAGCAGCCCTAGCGGCTCTGGGGCCAACGTCCTGACTTTC CASSPSGSGANVLTF
NA NA TRBJ2-7 TRBV2 TGTGCCAGCAGGCCCCAGGGGATATACGAGCAGTACTTC CASRPQGIYEQYF
NA TRBD1 TRBJ2-7 TRBV5-1 TGCGCCAGCAGCTTATGGACAGGGGGACACGAGCAGTACTTC CASSLWTGGHEQYF
NA TRBD1 TRBJ2-2 TRBV6-5 TGTGCCAGCAGTAGTGGACAGGGGGGCGGGGAGCTGTTTTTT CASSSGQGGGELFF
NA TRBD2 TRBJ2-7 TRBV20-1 TGCAGTGCTAGTGATAGACGTGGGACTAGCGGGAGGGCCTTTTCTGGCGAGCAGTACTTC CSASDRRGTSGRAFSGEQYF
NA NA TRBJ2-3 TRBV28 TGTGCCAGCAGTACGGCGGCCGCCGGGGAGGATACGCAGTATTTT CASSTAAAGEDTQYF
NA TRBD1 TRBJ1-2 TRBV5-6 TGTGCCAGCAGCTTGCCCGGGACAGGGTTCCCGTATGGCTACACCTTC CASSLPGTGFPYGYTF
NA NA TRBJ1-2 TRBV18 TGTGCCAGCTCCCCAACAGGGAATCCGCGTGGCTACACCTTC CASSPTGNPRGYTF
NA TRBD1 TRBJ1-6 TRBV6-5 TGTGCCAGCAGCACTGACAGGGGGAATTCACCCCTCCACTTT CASSTDRGNSPLHF
NA TRBD1 TRBJ2-3 TRBV3-1/TRBV3-2 TGTGCCAGCAGCCAAAGCAGGGGGCTGGGTACAGATACGCAGTATTTT CASSQSRGLGTDTQYF
NA TRBD2 TRBJ2-7 TRBV27 TGTGCCAGCAGTTTAAGGCTAGCGGGAGCCGAAACCTACGAGCAGTACTTC CASSLRLAGAETYEQYF
few TRBD2 TRBJ2-7 TRBV3-1/TRBV3-2 TGTGCCAGCACCACCTCCGGGGAGGGCGAGCAGTACTTC CASTTSGEGEQYF
once NA TRBJ1-2 TRBV20-1 TGCAGTGCTAGTCCGATACTACAGGGATCTAACTATGGCTACACCTTC CSASPILQGSNYGYTF
NA TRBD1 TRBJ1-2 TRBV27 TGTGCCAGCAGTTTATCGACAGGGATAAACTATGGCTACACCTTC CASSLSTGINYGYTF
few NA TRBJ2-1 TRBV4-1 TGCGCCAGCAGCCACGGGGAGGCCTCCTACAATGAGCAGTTCTTC CASSHGEASYNEQFF
NA NA TRBJ1-5 TRBV28 TGTGCCAGCAGTTTATGGTCGGGAGGGTTCCAGCCCCAGCATTTT CASSLWSGGFQPQHF
NA NA TRBJ1-1 TRBV19 TGTGCCAGTATTCCCTCAGGCCCGAGCCGGACTGAAGCTTTCTTT CASIPSGPSRTEAFF